Presented here are 18 T cell receptor beta chains from one specimen sequenced in a study of control samples from healthy donors and cancer patients. Using immunoSEQ multiplex PCR, the repertoire was profiled, and TCRdb retains in-frame clones only, with some absent. This sample has about 140,000 clones, with around 88% found just once. The specimen sequenced was blood. These receptors were taken from a man aged 18-30 years in good health.

Of note for this clone: At the DNA level, this CDR3 is encoded by other sequences in the same sample as well. The chain employs TRBV3-1 (or the pseudogene TRBV3-2) and TRBJ2-3, with 11 positions matching TRBD2. From germline, CDR1 is LGHDT and CDR2 YNNKEL (reference sequence). The CDR3 runs 16 residues. V lost 2 bases and J lost 3; bases outside the gene matches: 4. The CDR3 here is CASSQRLAGRTDTQYF. CDR3 DNA: TGTGCCAGCAGCCAACGACTAGCGGGGAGGACAGATACGCAGTATTTT.

J is TRBJ2-2 and V is TRBV6-2 or TRBV6-3; D is undetermined. V lost 5 bases and J lost 3, with 7 bases in between. The germline V gene encodes CDR1 MNHEY and CDR2 SVGEGT. This CDR3 has 13 amino acids. CDR3 nucleotide sequence: TGTGCCAGCAGTGGCGACTACACCGGGGAGCTGTTTTTT. Residues: CASSGDYTGELFF.

The chain couples TRBV19 to TRBJ2-1; D unresolved. V was pared by 11 bases and J by 0 bases, with 11 bases between. The length of the CDR3 is 13 residues. In germline, CDR1 is LNHDA, CDR2 SQIVND (reference sequence). The CDR3 DNA follows: TGTGCCGTGAGATCAAGCTCCTACAATGAGCAGTTCTTC. Translated: CAVRSSSYNEQFF.

The chain recombines TRBV3-1 (or the pseudogene TRBV3-2) with TRBJ2-7, with D possibly being TRBD1 or TRBD2 (5 bases each). The V gene lost 5 bases and the J gene lost 3 bases, with 17 bases spanning the gap. The V gene's germline CDR1 is LGHDT and CDR2 YNNKEL (reference sequence). This CDR3 has 15 residues. DNA for the CDR3: TGTGCCAGCAGCTCGCTGCCCGGGGCCTACTACGAGCAGTACTTC. Translation gives CASSSLPGAYYEQYF.

The CDR3 loop is CASSPIDRLKNIQYF. The CDR3 nucleotides are TGTGCCAGCAGTCCGATAGACAGGTTGAAAAACATTCAGTACTTC. The chain couples TRBV6-2 or TRBV6-3 to TRBJ2-4; weak D call: TRBD1 (6 bases). This CDR3 region has 15 residues. CDR1 is MNHEY and CDR2 is SVGEGT in the germline V gene. V dropped 5 bases and J dropped 4 bases, with 15 bases sitting between them.

As to this clone: In the same sample, other DNA sequences code for this CDR3. The chain recombines TRBV12-3 or TRBV12-4 with TRBJ1-2; D uncertain. Trimming cost V 0 bases and J 4 bases, with 3 bases left between them. The CDR3 is 12 amino acids. CDR3 DNA sequence: TGTGCCAGCAGTTTAGCTGGCTATGGCTACACCTTC. Protein: CASSLAGYGYTF.

This rearrangement joins TRBV19 to TRBJ1-6; a weak D match, TRBD1 (5 bases). CDR1 and CDR2 from the germline V gene are LNHDA and SQIVND (reference sequence). V was trimmed by 7 bases and J by 5 bases, leaving 15 bases between them. The CDR3 has 15 residues. CDR3 coding DNA: TGTGCCAGTACTCGGGACCCCGGTAATAATTCACCCCTCCACTTT. This sequence encodes CASTRDPGNNSPLHF.

The chain combines TRBV5-6 with TRBJ2-2; D not resolved. This CDR3 comprises 13 residues. The germline V and J ends were trimmed by 0 bases and 4 bases, with 4 bases remaining between them. Germline V gene lookup returns CDR1 SGHDT and CDR2 YYEEEE. This CDR3 reads CASSLDGTGELFF. The CDR3 DNA is TGTGCCAGCAGCTTGGATGGCACCGGGGAGCTGTTTTTT.

The chain has TRBV9 and TRBJ1-6; 10 bases map to TRBD1. The germline gives CDR1 SGDLS, CDR2 YYNGEE. After removal of 0 bases from V and 8 bases from J, the junction contained 2 bases not matched to a gene. The CDR3 is made up of 15 amino acids. The CDR3 reads CASSVAGTGDSPLHF. In DNA, the CDR3 is TGTGCCAGCAGCGTAGCGGGGACAGGGGATTCACCCCTCCACTTT. The entire variable domain, with the rest obtained from reference TRBV9 and TRBJ1-6, is as follows: DSGVTQTPKHLITATGQRVTLRCSPRSGDLSVYWYQQSLDQGLQFLIQYYNGEERAKGNILERFSAQQFPDLHSELNLSSLELGDSALYFCASSVAGTGDSPLHFGNGTRLTVT.

V is TRBV18 and J is TRBJ2-3; D is ambiguous. V was pared by 6 bases and J by 3 bases, with 7 bases between. Germline-derived CDR1 and CDR2 are KGHSH and LQKENI. This CDR3 has 12 amino acids. CDR3 DNA: TGTGCCAGCTCGCTCGGGACAGATACGCAGTATTTT. Translating it yields CASSLGTDTQYF.

The chain combines TRBV5-1 with TRBJ1-5, with D uncertain. The germline gives CDR1 SGHRS, CDR2 YFSETQ. CDR3 length: 14 residues. V was shortened by 4 bases and J by 2 bases, with 10 bases between the two germline ends. The CDR3 DNA reads as TGCGCCAGCAGCCCCAGCGGGCGCAATCAGCCCCAGCATTTT. Its translation is CASSPSGRNQPQHF.

The gene calls are TRBV13 and TRBJ1-6, with D hard to call. CDR3 size: 16 residues. With 6 bases removed from V and 0 bases from J, the gap between germline ends came to 12 bases. Germline CDR1 PRHDT, CDR2 FYEKMQ (reference sequence). In nucleotides, the CDR3 is TGTGCCAGCAGTTCAACGGGCAGCTCCTATAATTCACCCCTCCACTTT. Residues: CASSSTGSSYNSPLHF.

V and J are TRBV6-5 and TRBJ2-3; D gene ambiguous. V lost 6 bases and J lost 2, with 6 bases in between. Germline CDR1 and CDR2: MNHEY and SVGAGI. The CDR3 spans 12 residues. In DNA form, the CDR3 reads TGTGCCAGCAGCCTGTTCACAGATACGCAGTATTTT. Translation: CASSLFTDTQYF.

The CDR3: CASSESFTGSYGYTF. The CDR3 nucleotides read TGTGCCAGCAGTGAATCCTTCACAGGGAGCTATGGCTACACCTTC. The chain combines TRBV6-1 with TRBJ1-2, with D possibly TRBD1 on 6 matching bases. CDR1 and CDR2 from the germline V gene are MNHNS and SASEGT. The germline V and J ends were trimmed by 2 bases and 4 bases, with 14 bases remaining between them. This CDR3 has 15 amino acids.

The CDR3 coding sequence is TGTGCCAGCAGCCCCGCCGGGACAGGGAGCAACGAGCAGTACTTC. Translating gives CASSPAGTGSNEQYF. This chain links TRBV4-2 with TRBJ2-7; 9 nucleotides align to TRBD1. CDR3 size: 15 residues. Germline CDR1 is LGHNA and CDR2 is YNFKEQ. J lost 5 bases, V lost 4 bases, and 9 bases had no gene match.

The V and J genes are TRBV10-3 and TRBJ2-2, with TRBD2 identical over 11 bases. The CDR3 totals 17 residues. Germline CDR1 ENHRY, CDR2 SYGVKD. Trimming removed 2 bases from V and 1 base from J; junction bases left unmatched: 3. The CDR3 reads CAISEPGTSGNTGELFF. CDR3 bases: TGTGCCATCAGTGAGCCTGGGACTAGCGGGAACACCGGGGAGCTGTTTTTT.

The gene calls are TRBV6-2 or TRBV6-3 and TRBJ2-6; weak D call: TRBD2 (5 bases). CDR1 and CDR2 (germline): MNHEY, SVGEGT. There are 18 residues in the CDR3. The germline V and J ends were trimmed by 4 bases and 0 bases, with 16 bases remaining between them. This CDR3 is CASSSLPGFLSGANVLTF. For the CDR3, the DNA is TGTGCCAGCAGTTCTCTTCCGGGATTCCTCTCTGGGGCCAACGTCCTGACTTTC.

This sequence joins TRBV5-1 and TRBJ2-7; 10 bases map to TRBD1. The CDR3 is made up of 17 amino acids. Germline-derived CDR1 and CDR2 are SGHRS and YFSETQ. V shed 5 bases, J shed 1 base, and the junction held 12 bases outside the gene matches. CDR3 region: CASRRQGAIGGSYEQYF. CDR3 sequence (DNA): TGCGCCAGCAGGCGACAGGGGGCTATAGGTGGGTCCTACGAGCAGTACTTC.